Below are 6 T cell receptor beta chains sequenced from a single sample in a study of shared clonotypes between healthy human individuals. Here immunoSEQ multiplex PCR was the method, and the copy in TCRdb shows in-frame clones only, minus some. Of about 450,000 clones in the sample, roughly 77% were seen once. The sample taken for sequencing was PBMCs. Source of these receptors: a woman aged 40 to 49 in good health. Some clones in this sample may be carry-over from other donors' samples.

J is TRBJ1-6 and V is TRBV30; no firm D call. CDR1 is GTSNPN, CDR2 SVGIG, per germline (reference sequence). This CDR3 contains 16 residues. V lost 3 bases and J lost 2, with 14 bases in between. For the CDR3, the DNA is TGTGCCTGGAGGGGCAACACGGAGGCCTATAATTCACCCCTCCACTTT. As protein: CAWRGNTEAYNSPLHF.

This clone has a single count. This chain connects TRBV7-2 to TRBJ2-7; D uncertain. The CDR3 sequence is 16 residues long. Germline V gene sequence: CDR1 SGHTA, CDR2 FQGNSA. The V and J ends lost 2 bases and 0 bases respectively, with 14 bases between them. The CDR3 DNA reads TGTGCCAGCAGCTTATCAGTATCAACGATCTCCTACGAGCAGTACTTC. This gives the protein CASSLSVSTISYEQYF.

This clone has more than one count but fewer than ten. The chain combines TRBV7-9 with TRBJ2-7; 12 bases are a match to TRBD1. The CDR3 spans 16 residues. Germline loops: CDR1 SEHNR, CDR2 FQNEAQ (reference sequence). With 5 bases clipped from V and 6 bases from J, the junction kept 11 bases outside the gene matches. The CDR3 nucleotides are TGTGCCAGCAGCCCGCCCTCCGGGACAGGGGGCGCCGAGCAGTACTTC. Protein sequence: CASSPPSGTGGAEQYF.

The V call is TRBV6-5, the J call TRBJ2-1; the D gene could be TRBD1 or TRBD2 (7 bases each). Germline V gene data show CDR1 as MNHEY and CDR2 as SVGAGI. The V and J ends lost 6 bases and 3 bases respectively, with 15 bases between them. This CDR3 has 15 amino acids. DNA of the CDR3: TGTGCCAGCAGGCCCCAGGGGGGGAACTACAATGAGCAGTTCTTC. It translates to CASRPQGGNYNEQFF.

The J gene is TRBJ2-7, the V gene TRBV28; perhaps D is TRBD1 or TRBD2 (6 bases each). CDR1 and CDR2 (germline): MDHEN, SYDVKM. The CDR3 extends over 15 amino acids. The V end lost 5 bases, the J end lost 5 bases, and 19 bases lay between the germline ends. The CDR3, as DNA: TGTGCCAGCAGTCCGAGGGGGGACCGCTCAAACGAGCAGTACTTC. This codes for CASSPRGDRSNEQYF.

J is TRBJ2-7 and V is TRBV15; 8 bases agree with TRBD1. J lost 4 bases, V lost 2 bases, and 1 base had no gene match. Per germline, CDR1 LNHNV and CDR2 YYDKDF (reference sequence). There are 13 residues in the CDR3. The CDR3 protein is CATSRRDRYEQYF. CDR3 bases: TGTGCCACCAGCAGAAGGGACAGGTACGAGCAGTACTTC.